A single sample gave rise to the 6 T cell receptor beta chains below, sequenced in a study of blood T cell repertoires in COVID-19. TCRdb keeps only in-frame clones here, not all; method: immunoSEQ multiplex PCR. The sample shows about 68,000 clones, 65% to 90% of them seen only once. Sequenced: peripheral blood. The origin of the receptors is an older man with COVID-19, enrolled during active disease.

The chain uses TRBV6-5 and TRBJ2-4, with TRBD1 identical over 9 bases. CDR3 size: 13 residues. J lost 7 bases, V lost 6 bases, and 4 bases had no gene match. CDR1 is MNHEY, CDR2 SVGAGI, per germline. CDR3 sequence reads: CASRKTGGNIQYF. CDR3 coding DNA: TGTGCCAGCAGAAAGACAGGGGGTAACATTCAGTACTTC.

V usage is TRBV4-1 and J usage is TRBJ2-5; D perhaps matches TRBD1 (5 bases). Germline lookup yields CDR1 MGHRA and CDR2 YSYEKL. This CDR3 has 16 residues. V was shortened by 4 bases and J by 1 base, with 16 bases between the two germline ends. CDR3 sequence: CASSPLPSQGQETQYF. The DNA of the CDR3 is TGCGCCAGCAGCCCTTTACCCAGCCAGGGCCAAGAGACCCAGTACTTC.

The chain recombines TRBV7-9 with TRBJ2-7; weak D call: TRBD2 (5 bases). Trimming shortened V by 5 bases and J by 1 base, and 18 bases separated the two germline ends. CDR1 and CDR2 (germline): SEHNR, FQNEAQ (reference sequence). This CDR3 is built from 16 residues. Here the CDR3 reads CASSPARGQPSYEQYF. The CDR3, as DNA: TGTGCCAGCAGCCCCGCCAGAGGGCAACCTTCCTACGAGCAGTACTTC. Supplemented by reference TRBV7-9 and TRBJ2-7, the full variable domain reads DTGVSQNPRHKITKRGQNVTFRCDPISEHNRLYWYRQTLGQGPEFLTYFQNEAQLEKSRLLSDRFSAERPKGSFSTLEIQRTEQGDSAMYLCASSPARGQPSYEQYFGPGTRLTVT.

The V and J genes are TRBV6-5 and TRBJ1-4; D is unresolved. This CDR3 contains 15 residues. Germline values: CDR1 MNHEY, CDR2 SVGAGI. Trimming took off 5 bases at V and 8 bases at J, with 18 bases between the two ends. The CDR3 spells CASSPRGGPGEKLFF. CDR3 nucleotide sequence: TGTGCCAGCAGTCCCAGAGGCGGGCCCGGGGAAAAACTGTTTTTT.

This chain joins TRBV18 and TRBJ1-1; D unresolved. V gave up 0 bases and J gave up 1 base, with 9 bases separating them. This CDR3 comprises 15 residues. Germline CDR1 KGHSH, CDR2 LQKENI. Here the CDR3 reads CASSPPGSTNTEAFF. The CDR3, as DNA: TGTGCCAGCTCACCACCGGGCAGTACGAACACTGAAGCTTTCTTT.

The DNA of the CDR3 is TGTGCCAGCTCACCACCGGTTCCGCAGGGGGGCACTGAAGCTTTCTTT. This gives the protein CASSPPVPQGGTEAFF. The rearrangement uses TRBV18 and TRBJ1-1; 7 bases agree with TRBD1. The CDR3 covers 16 residues. With 0 bases clipped from V and 4 bases from J, the junction kept 8 bases outside the gene matches. The germline CDR1 and CDR2 sequences are KGHSH and LQKENI.